This record concerns one TCR beta chain sequence. The antigen is unknown. These data originate in a study of T cells expressing NK-cell markers. Across the whole study: It was sorted CD3+CD56+NKG2C+, CD3+CD56+NKG2C- and CD3+CD56-NKG2C+ T cells that supplied the TCR beta repertoires. Study-wide results and caveats: What remained unclear was the HCMV specificity of expanded NKG2C+ T cell clones. About 1.0-7.5% of CD8+ T cells in a handful of donors belonged to dominant NKG2C+ clonotypes.

The CDR3 runs 15 residues. Germline CDR1 reads LNHDA; CDR2 reads SQIVND (reference sequence). With the 5' RACE reads reprocessed, TCRdb shows one record per CDR3 protein and no DNA. Its listing shows fewer than 550,000 distinct CDR3 sequences. This sequence originates from a woman aged 45-65 years in good health. Sequencing used blood T cells: a sorted CD56 or NKG2C T cell subset, CD4+ or CD8+ T cells, or bulk PBMC T cells (not recorded which). This chain links TRBV19 with TRBJ2-7; TCRdb indicates TRBD1, and absent DNA this call remains unverified. Here the CDR3 reads CASTTGTGESYEQYF.